What follows are 7 T cell receptor beta chains derived from one specimen sequenced in a study of spatial heterogeneity in lung cancer. Described time point: sample taken at primary tumor resection. Study-wide points: How many expanded intratumoral alpha and beta TCRs were present tracked the tumor mutation count, which was a count of nonsynonymous mutations.

TCRdb analysed the 5' RACE reads with MiXCR anew, one entry per CDR3 protein. Of 20,000 to 25,000 distinct CDR3 sequences listed, more than 2.5% were seen once; the top ten hold approximately 7.7%. Their specific antigens are unknown. Sample: lung tumor tissue, taken at surgery. These receptors all stem from a male donor with early-stage non-small cell lung cancer.

This clonotype was seen ten or more times. The chain joins TRBV13 to TRBJ1-5; no clear D. The germline V gene encodes CDR1 PRHDT and CDR2 FYEKMQ (reference sequence). V was shortened by 2 bases and J by 4 bases, with 6 bases between the two germline ends. The length of the CDR3 is 13 residues. This CDR3 reads CASSLKGNQPQHF. The CDR3 nucleotides read TGTGCCAGCAGCTTAAAGGGTAATCAGCCCCAGCATTTT.

This clonotype was seen many times. The CDR3 is CASSESPAGGLNEQFF. DNA for the CDR3: TGTGCCAGCAGTGAGTCCCCAGCGGGAGGGCTAAATGAGCAGTTCTTC. This chain links TRBV9 with TRBJ2-1; the match to TRBD2 covers 10 bases. The CDR3 has 16 residues. Looked up from germline, CDR1 is SGDLS and CDR2 is YYNGEE. Trimming removed 5 bases from V and 7 bases from J; junction bases left unmatched: 12.

The sample holds many counts of this clonotype. This chain joins TRBV11-2 and TRBJ1-3, with D hard to call. The CDR3 runs to 14 residues. The germline gives CDR1 SGHAT, CDR2 FQNNGV. V lost 2 bases and J lost 2, with 7 bases in between. The CDR3 spells CASSLYGAGNTIYF. CDR3 coding DNA: TGTGCCAGCAGCTTATACGGGGCTGGAAACACCATATATTTT.

This clonotype was recorded many times. V is TRBV5-1 and J is TRBJ1-1; a possible D gene is TRBD1 (5 bases). Trimming shortened V by 1 base and J by 2 bases, and 12 bases separated the two germline ends. This CDR3 has 15 residues. Per the germline V gene, CDR1 is SGHRS and CDR2 is YFSETQ. CDR3 DNA: TGCGCCAGCAGCTTGTTGGTCGGGGGAAACACTGAAGCTTTCTTT. Protein: CASSLLVGGNTEAFF.

In this sample, this clonotype turned up many times. The gene calls are TRBV24-1 and TRBJ2-3, with D tentatively TRBD1 (6 bases). This CDR3 has 17 residues. V dropped 2 bases and J dropped 4 bases, with 18 bases sitting between them. Germline CDR1 is KGHDR and CDR2 is SFDVKD. The CDR3 protein is CATSDSRTVSQADTQYF. In DNA form, the CDR3 reads TGTGCCACCAGTGATTCTCGGACAGTTTCCCAGGCAGATACGCAGTATTTT.

This clonotype showed up many times. The chain combines TRBV27 with TRBJ2-7; 8 nucleotides align to TRBD1. This CDR3 has 14 residues. Per the germline V gene, CDR1 is MNHEY and CDR2 is SMNVEV (reference sequence). With 3 bases clipped from V and 3 bases from J, the junction kept 4 bases outside the gene matches. The CDR3 nucleotides are TGTGCCAGCAGTTTTGGGACAGGCGACTACGAGCAGTACTTC. Protein: CASSFGTGDYEQYF.

The sample holds many counts of this clonotype. The chain uses TRBV27 and TRBJ1-5; TRBD1 is a possible D gene (6 bases). Germline V gene data show CDR1 as MNHEY and CDR2 as SMNVEV (reference sequence). Trimming removed 6 bases from V and 1 base from J, with 13 bases in between. CDR3 length: 15 residues. CDR3 bases: TGTGCCAGCAGGCGGGGACAACTAAGCAATCAGCCCCAGCATTTT. Its translation is CASRRGQLSNQPQHF.